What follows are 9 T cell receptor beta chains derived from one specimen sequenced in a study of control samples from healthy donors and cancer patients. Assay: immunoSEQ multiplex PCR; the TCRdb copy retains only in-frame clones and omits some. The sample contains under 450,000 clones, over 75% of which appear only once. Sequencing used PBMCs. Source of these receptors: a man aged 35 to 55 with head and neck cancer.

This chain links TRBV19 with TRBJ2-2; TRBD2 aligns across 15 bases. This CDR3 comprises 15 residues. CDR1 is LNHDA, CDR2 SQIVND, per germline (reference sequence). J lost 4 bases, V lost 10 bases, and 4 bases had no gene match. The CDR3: CATWTSGRATGELFF. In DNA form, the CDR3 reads TGTGCCACCTGGACTAGCGGGAGGGCCACCGGGGAGCTGTTTTTT.

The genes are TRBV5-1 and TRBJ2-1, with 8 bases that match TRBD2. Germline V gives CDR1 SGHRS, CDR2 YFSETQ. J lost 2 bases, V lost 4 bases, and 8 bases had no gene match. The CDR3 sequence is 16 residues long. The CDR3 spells CASSGPGRGTYNEQFF. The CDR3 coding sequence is TGCGCCAGCAGCGGCCCCGGGAGGGGAACCTACAATGAGCAGTTCTTC.

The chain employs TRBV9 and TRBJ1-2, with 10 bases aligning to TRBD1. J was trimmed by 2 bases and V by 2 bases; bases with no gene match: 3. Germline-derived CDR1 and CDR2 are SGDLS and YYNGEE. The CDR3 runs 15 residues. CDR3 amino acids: CASSVGQGGNYGYTF. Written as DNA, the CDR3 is TGTGCCAGCAGCGTCGGACAGGGGGGGAACTATGGCTACACCTTC.

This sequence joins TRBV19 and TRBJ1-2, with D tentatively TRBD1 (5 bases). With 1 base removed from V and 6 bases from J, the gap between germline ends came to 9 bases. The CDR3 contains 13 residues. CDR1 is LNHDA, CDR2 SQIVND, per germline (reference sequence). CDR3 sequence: CASSIARDDGYTF. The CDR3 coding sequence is TGTGCCAGTAGTATAGCTCGGGACGATGGCTACACCTTC.

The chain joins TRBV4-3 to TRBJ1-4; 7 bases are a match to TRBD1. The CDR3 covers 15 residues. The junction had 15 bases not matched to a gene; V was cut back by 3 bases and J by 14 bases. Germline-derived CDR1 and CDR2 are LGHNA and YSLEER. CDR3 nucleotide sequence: TGCGCCAGCAGCCAGACGACAGGGACCTCAGTAGTTCTGTTTTTT. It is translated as CASSQTTGTSVVLFF.

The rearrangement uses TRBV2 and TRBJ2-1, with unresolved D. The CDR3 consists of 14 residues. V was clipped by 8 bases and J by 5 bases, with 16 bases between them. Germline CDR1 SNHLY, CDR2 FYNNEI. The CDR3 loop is CASEGNFKNNEQFF. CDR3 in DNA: TGTGCCAGCGAAGGGAATTTTAAAAACAATGAGCAGTTCTTC.

This chain's CDR3 is CASSRDRVKLMRNEQFF. The DNA of the CDR3 is TGTGCCAGCAGCAGGGACAGGGTAAAACTTATGCGCAATGAGCAGTTCTTC. This chain links TRBV5-6 with TRBJ2-1; 9 bases match TRBD1. The V gene's germline CDR1 is SGHDT and CDR2 YYEEEE. The V and J ends lost 4 bases and 6 bases, in that order; junction bases with no gene match: 14. CDR3 length: 17 amino acids.

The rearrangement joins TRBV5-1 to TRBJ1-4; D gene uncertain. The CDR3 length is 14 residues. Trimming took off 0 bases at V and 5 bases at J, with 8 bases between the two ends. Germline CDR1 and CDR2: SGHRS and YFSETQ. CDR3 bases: TGCGCCAGCAGCTTGGCTATGGGGAATGAAAAACTGTTTTTT. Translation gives CASSLAMGNEKLFF.

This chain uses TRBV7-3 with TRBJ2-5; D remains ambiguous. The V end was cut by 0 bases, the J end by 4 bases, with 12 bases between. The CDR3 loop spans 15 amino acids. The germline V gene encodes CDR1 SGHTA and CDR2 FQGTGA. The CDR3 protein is CASSLTPTLLETQYF. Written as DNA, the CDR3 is TGTGCCAGCAGCTTAACCCCGACCCTTTTAGAGACCCAGTACTTC.